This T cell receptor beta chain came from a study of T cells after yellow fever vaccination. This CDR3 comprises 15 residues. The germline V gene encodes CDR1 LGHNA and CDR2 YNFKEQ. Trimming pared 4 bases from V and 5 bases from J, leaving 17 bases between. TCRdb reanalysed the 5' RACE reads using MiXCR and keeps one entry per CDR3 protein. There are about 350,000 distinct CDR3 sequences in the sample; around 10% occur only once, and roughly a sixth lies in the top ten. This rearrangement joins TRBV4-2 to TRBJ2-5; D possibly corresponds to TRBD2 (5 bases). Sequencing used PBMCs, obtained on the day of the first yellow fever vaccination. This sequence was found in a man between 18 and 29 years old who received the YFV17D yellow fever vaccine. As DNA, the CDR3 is TGTGCCAGCAGCCCTACTCGGGCCGGGGTGGAGACCCAGTACTTC. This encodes CASSPTRAGVETQYF.